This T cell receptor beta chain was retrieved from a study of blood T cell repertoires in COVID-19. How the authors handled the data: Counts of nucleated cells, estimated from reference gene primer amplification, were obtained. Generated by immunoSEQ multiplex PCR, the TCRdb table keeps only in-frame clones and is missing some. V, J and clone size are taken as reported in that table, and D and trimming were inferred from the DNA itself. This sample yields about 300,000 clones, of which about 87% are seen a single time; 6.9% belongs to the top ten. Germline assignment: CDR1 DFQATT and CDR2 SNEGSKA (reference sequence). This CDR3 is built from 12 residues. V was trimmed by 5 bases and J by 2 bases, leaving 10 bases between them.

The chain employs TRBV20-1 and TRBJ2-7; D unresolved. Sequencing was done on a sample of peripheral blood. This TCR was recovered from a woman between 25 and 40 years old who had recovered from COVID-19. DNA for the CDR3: TGCAGTGCTCGTGATCGTGCCTACGAGCAGTACTTC. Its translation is CSARDRAYEQYF.